These 15 T cell receptor beta chains were sequenced from one sample in a study of T cell responses to AZD1222 COVID-19 vaccine. Only in-frame clones appear in the TCRdb table, and some are missing; sequencing was by immunoSEQ multiplex PCR. The sample includes some 120,000 clones, roughly 84% seen only once; the top ten take around a quarter. This material consisted of peripheral blood, taken 28 days after the second AZD1222 dose. The receptors derive from an adult who received the AZD1222 COVID-19 vaccine.

This clone turned up a few times. The CDR3 spells CASSRGTYEQYF. CDR3 in DNA: TGTGCCAGCAGCCGAGGGACCTACGAGCAGTACTTC. The J gene is TRBJ2-7, the V gene TRBV7-9; a weak D match, TRBD2 (5 bases). This CDR3 is 12 amino acids long. Germline V gives CDR1 SEHNR, CDR2 FQNEAQ (reference sequence). V shed 5 bases and J shed 2 bases, with 7 bases lying between them.

This chain joins TRBV5-1 and TRBJ2-7; possible D gene TRBD1, 5 bases. The germline gives CDR1 SGHRS, CDR2 YFSETQ. Trimming took 4 bases from V and 2 from J, leaving 22 bases between them. The length of the CDR3 is 17 residues. CDR3 bases: TGCGCCAGCAGCGCCACCACCAGGGCCGCCTCCCCCTACGAGCAGTACTTC. This encodes CASSATTRAASPYEQYF. The full variable domain, completed using reference TRBV5-1 and TRBJ2-7, is KAGVTQTPRYLIKTRGQQVTLSCSPISGHRSVSWYQQTPGQGLQFLFEYFSETQRNKGNFPGRFSGRQFSNSRSEMNVSTLELGDSALYLCASSATTRAASPYEQYFGPGTRLTVT.

This rearrangement joins TRBV6-9 to TRBJ1-4; TRBD1 is a possible D gene (5 bases). V lost 11 bases and J lost 17, with 12 bases in between. The CDR3 is 8 residues long. Germline V gene sequence: CDR1 MNHGY, CDR2 SVAAGI. CDR3 DNA: TGTGCCGGGGGGGAGTTTTTTTTT. Translated, it gives CAGGEFFF.

The V gene is TRBV15, the J gene TRBJ2-5; D is undetermined. CDR1 and CDR2 from the germline V gene are LNHNV and YYDKDF (reference sequence). Trimming removed 6 bases from V and 5 bases from J, with 7 bases in between. This CDR3 is 11 amino acids long. The CDR3 DNA is TGTGCCACCAGGGTCGGTGAGACCCAGTACTTC. Protein sequence: CATRVGETQYF.

This clone showed up just once. The J gene is TRBJ1-1, the V gene TRBV3-1 (or the pseudogene TRBV3-2), with D hard to call. V was cut by 3 bases and J by 11 bases, with 13 bases left in between. Germline-derived CDR1 and CDR2 are LGHDT and YNNKEL (reference sequence). The CDR3 covers 12 residues. Here the CDR3 DNA reads TGTGCCAGCAGCCAGGCGGCTGGTCGGGCTTTCTTT. The encoded protein is CASSQAAGRAFF.

The V gene is TRBV4-1, the J gene TRBJ2-3, with 11 bases aligning to TRBD2. The CDR3 runs to 19 residues. Trimming took 2 bases from V and 0 from J; bases not matched to a gene: 10. Germline loops: CDR1 MGHRA, CDR2 YSYEKL. This chain's CDR3 is CASSQKSSGGVSSTDTQYF. The CDR3 DNA sequence: TGCGCCAGCAGCCAAAAGAGTAGCGGGGGGGTGTCTAGCACAGATACGCAGTATTTT.

The gene calls are TRBV10-2 and TRBJ1-1; 8 bases map to TRBD1. Germline CDR1 WSHSY, CDR2 SAAADI. The CDR3 is 12 amino acids. Trimming cost V 5 bases and J 5 bases; bases outside gene matches: 1. The CDR3 is CASSNRGTEAFF. CDR3 in DNA: TGCGCCAGCAGTAACAGGGGGACTGAAGCTTTCTTT.

The gene calls are TRBV15 and TRBJ1-1; no clear D. V was cut by 3 bases and J by 1 base, with 12 bases left in between. The CDR3 is 15 amino acids. Germline V gene lookup returns CDR1 LNHNV and CDR2 YYDKDF (reference sequence). CDR3 in amino acids: CATSSETPGNTEAFF. The CDR3 DNA reads TGTGCCACCAGCAGTGAGACCCCTGGGAACACTGAAGCTTTCTTT.

The CDR3 DNA reads TGTGCCAGCAGCCCCCAGGGCTCAGAGCGCTCTGGGGCCAACGTCCTGACTTTC. As protein: CASSPQGSERSGANVLTF. This chain links TRBV7-2 with TRBJ2-6; tentative D call: TRBD1 (5 bases). The CDR3 contains 18 residues. Germline assignment: CDR1 SGHTA and CDR2 FQGNSA. The V gene lost 5 bases and the J gene lost 0 bases, with 17 bases spanning the gap.

This clone has a single count. CDR3: CASSLAGYGQPQHF. The CDR3 DNA is TGTGCCAGCAGTTTAGCAGGGTATGGTCAGCCCCAGCATTTT. The rearrangement uses TRBV27 and TRBJ1-5, with a weak D call TRBD1 (5 bases). CDR1 and CDR2 (germline): MNHEY, SMNVEV (reference sequence). CDR3 length: 14 residues. Trimming removed 2 bases at V and 6 bases at J, with 11 bases between.

V is TRBV28 and J is TRBJ2-7; 8 nucleotides match TRBD2. Germline-derived CDR1 and CDR2 are MDHEN and SYDVKM. The CDR3 consists of 14 residues. Losses at the gene ends were 4 bases for V and 6 bases for J; bases not matched to a gene: 8. CDR3 nucleotides: TGTGCCAGCAGTTCCCTACCCCGGGGGGGCGAGCAGTACTTC. This translates into CASSSLPRGGEQYF.

The genes are TRBV7-6 and TRBJ1-5; D perhaps matches TRBD1 (5 bases). Germline V gene sequence: CDR1 SGHVS, CDR2 FNYEAQ. The CDR3 is 14 amino acids. Trimming took off 1 base at V and 5 bases at J, with 9 bases between the two ends. CDR3 sequence (DNA): TGTGCCAGCAGCTTAGATGGGGGGGATCAGCCCCAGCATTTT. Translation gives CASSLDGGDQPQHF.

This clone was detected only a few times. An end of the junction does not agree with germline; a read error may underlie this. This chain connects TRBV11-2 to TRBJ1-1; D ambiguous. Looked up from germline, CDR1 is SGHAT and CDR2 is FQNNGV. This CDR3 is 12 amino acids long. The CDR3 coding sequence is TGTGCCAGCAGCCCTTCGGGGAGGGATGGCTACTTT. Its translation: CASSPSGRDGYF.

The gene calls are TRBV25-1 and TRBJ1-2; possible D gene TRBD1, 6 bases. This CDR3 is built from 12 residues. Deletions cut 6 bases from V and 4 bases from J, with 9 bases between. Germline loops: CDR1 MGHDK, CDR2 SYGVNS. This chain's CDR3 is CASRGQPYGYTF. The CDR3 nucleotides read TGTGCCAGCAGAGGACAGCCCTATGGCTACACCTTC.

This clone has more than one count but fewer than ten. The chain uses TRBV10-3 and TRBJ1-6, with a possible D match to TRBD1 (5 bases). Germline CDR1 reads ENHRY; CDR2 reads SYGVKD. V lost 7 bases to trimming and J lost 9 bases, with 19 bases between them. The CDR3 spans 15 residues. The CDR3 DNA reads TGTGCCATCATAGACAGTCCTAACGGAGGTTCACCCCTCCACTTT. Its protein is CAIIDSPNGGSPLHF.